The 24 T cell receptor beta chains below all came from one sample that was sequenced in a study of blood T cell repertoires in COVID-19. Produced via immunoSEQ multiplex PCR; TCRdb's table is partial and in-frame only. The table has under 50,000 clones, more than 75% seen once. Sequences were obtained from peripheral blood. The receptors come from a man aged 50 to 60 with active COVID-19.

The rearrangement links TRBV28 to TRBJ2-3; tentative D call: TRBD1 (7 bases). V lost 3 bases to trimming and J lost 3 bases, with 10 bases between them. Germline V gene lookup returns CDR1 MDHEN and CDR2 SYDVKM. The CDR3 spans 14 residues. CDR3 nucleotide sequence: TGTGCCAGCAGTTTGCAGGGGGGAACAGATACGCAGTATTTT. This encodes CASSLQGGTDTQYF.

V and J are TRBV15 and TRBJ2-7, with 8 nucleotides matching TRBD2. With V trimmed by 3 bases and J by 2 bases, 12 bases remained unmatched. This CDR3 region has 17 residues. Germline V gene sequence: CDR1 LNHNV, CDR2 YYDKDF (reference sequence). The CDR3 sequence: CATSRAGGGDSAYEQYF. The CDR3 nucleotides are TGTGCCACCAGCAGGGCGGGGGGCGGCGACTCAGCCTACGAGCAGTACTTC.

The V gene is TRBV10-2, the J gene TRBJ1-3; a weak D match, TRBD1 (6 bases). The CDR3 covers 16 residues. Between the trimmed V and J ends, which lost 10 bases and 0 bases, there was a span of 19 bases. In germline, CDR1 is WSHSY, CDR2 SAAADI. Here the CDR3 DNA reads TGCGCCACCGCACAGGGAGTGGAGAGCTCTGGAAACACCATATATTTT. Its protein is CATAQGVESSGNTIYF.

This clone turned up a few times. V usage is TRBV7-2 and J usage is TRBJ2-7; 8 bases align to TRBD2. This CDR3 region has 14 residues. V shed 5 bases, J shed 6 bases, and the junction held 9 bases outside the gene matches. Germline values: CDR1 SGHTA, CDR2 FQGNSA. CDR3 loop: CASSPVASGREQYF. CDR3 nucleotide sequence: TGTGCCAGCAGCCCGGTGGCTAGCGGGCGCGAGCAGTACTTC.

The rearrangement joins TRBV4-2 to TRBJ1-1; D may be TRBD1 (6 bases). V gave up 3 bases and J gave up 6 bases, with 20 bases separating them. The CDR3 covers 16 residues. Germline V gene sequence: CDR1 LGHNA, CDR2 YNFKEQ. This chain's CDR3 is CASSHPSGGLWAEAFF. The CDR3 nucleotides are TGTGCCAGCAGCCATCCTTCCGGGGGGCTTTGGGCTGAAGCTTTCTTT.

The V call is TRBV18, the J call TRBJ2-5; D uncertain. Germline loops: CDR1 KGHSH, CDR2 LQKENI. V lost 1 base and J 2 bases, leaving 11 bases between the germline ends. The CDR3 covers 15 residues. CDR3 DNA sequence: TGTGCCAGCTCACCACGCGGTGCCCAACAAGAGACCCAGTACTTC. Translating it yields CASSPRGAQQETQYF.

The rearrangement joins TRBV7-2 to TRBJ1-2; TRBD1 is a possible D gene (5 bases). The CDR3 length is 17 residues. The V end lost 3 bases, the J end lost 8 bases, and 25 bases lay between the germline ends. Per germline, CDR1 SGHTA and CDR2 FQGNSA. The CDR3 sequence is CASSFAGPPASEEGYTF. The CDR3 DNA is TGTGCCAGCAGCTTTGCGGGACCGCCCGCCTCCGAGGAGGGCTACACCTTC.

The rearrangement uses TRBV4-2 and TRBJ2-1, with TRBD2 identical over 10 bases. CDR3 length: 15 amino acids. CDR1 and CDR2 (germline): LGHNA, YNFKEQ. V dropped 5 bases and J dropped 9; count of bases not matched to a gene: 10. Here the CDR3 DNA reads TGTGCCAGCAGCTTAAGCGGGGGGGCCTCGGTTGAGCAGTTCTTC. Amino acids: CASSLSGGASVEQFF.

The genes are TRBV12-5 and TRBJ2-2, with a weak D call TRBD2 (6 bases). CDR1 is LGHNT, CDR2 FRNRAP, per germline. The V end lost 0 bases, the J end lost 4 bases, and 18 bases lay between the germline ends. The CDR3 is 18 residues long. In DNA form, the CDR3 reads TGTGCTAGTGGTTTGGTACCCCCTCCGGGAGCCCGCACCGGGGAGCTGTTTTTT. It is translated as CASGLVPPPGARTGELFF.

The chain combines TRBV6-6 with TRBJ1-2; maybe TRBD1 (5 bases). Germline assignment: CDR1 MNHNY and CDR2 SVGAGI (reference sequence). With 10 bases removed from V and 0 bases from J, the gap between germline ends came to 15 bases. The CDR3 consists of 14 residues. The CDR3 DNA sequence: TGTGCCACCTCGGGGCGGGAAGCTAACTATGGCTACACCTTC. Translating gives CATSGREANYGYTF.

The chain combines TRBV28 with TRBJ1-1; 7 bases are shared with TRBD1. This CDR3 spans 15 amino acids. V lost 5 bases and J lost 1; bases outside the gene matches: 7. Germline V gene sequence: CDR1 MDHEN, CDR2 SYDVKM. The CDR3 bases are TGTGCCAGCAGTCCTCCGGGACAGCGGAACACTGAAGCTTTCTTT. Translated: CASSPPGQRNTEAFF.

Only one count was recorded for this clone. V gene TRBV5-1 combines with J gene TRBJ2-2; a weak D match, TRBD1 (6 bases). Trimming took 3 bases from V and 2 from J, leaving 11 bases between them. From germline, CDR1 is SGHRS and CDR2 YFSETQ. This CDR3 is 15 amino acids long. The CDR3: CASSSSGQNTGELFF. Written as DNA, the CDR3 is TGCGCCAGCAGCTCTTCGGGACAAAACACCGGGGAGCTGTTTTTT.

The rearrangement uses TRBV6-6 and TRBJ2-7, with 10 bases matching TRBD2. This CDR3 spans 15 amino acids. The trim removed 4 bases at V and 0 bases at J, leaving 3 bases unmatched. Germline V gives CDR1 MNHNY, CDR2 SVGAGI (reference sequence). The CDR3 DNA reads as TGTGCCAGCAGTTCCGGGACTAGCGCCTCCTACGAGCAGTACTTC. The encoded protein is CASSSGTSASYEQYF.

Remarks on this clone: This specimen includes other DNA sequences encoding the same CDR3. This rearrangement joins TRBV19 to TRBJ1-5, with TRBD1 as a possible D gene (5 bases). Per germline, CDR1 LNHDA and CDR2 SQIVND (reference sequence). The CDR3 totals 13 residues. V was pared by 1 base and J by 5 bases, with 6 bases between. CDR3 in DNA: TGTGCCAGTAGTATAGGCAGGGATCAGCCCCAGCATTTT. This encodes CASSIGRDQPQHF.

The chain uses TRBV19 and TRBJ2-7; D call uncertain. The CDR3 consists of 14 residues. V lost 1 base to trimming and J lost 2 bases, with 9 bases between them. CDR1 and CDR2 (germline): LNHDA, SQIVND (reference sequence). DNA of the CDR3: TGTGCCAGTAGTATAGGTCATACAACCTACGAGCAGTACTTC. Its protein product is CASSIGHTTYEQYF.

The V call is TRBV4-1, the J call TRBJ2-7; 12 bases align to TRBD2. The trim removed 6 bases at V and 4 bases at J, leaving 7 bases unmatched. The CDR3 sequence is 15 residues long. Germline values: CDR1 MGHRA, CDR2 YSYEKL. The CDR3 sequence is CASSRPSGRDYEQYF. In nucleotides, the CDR3 is TGCGCCAGCAGTCGGCCTAGCGGGAGGGATTACGAGCAGTACTTC.

The rearrangement uses TRBV6-4 and TRBJ2-1; 8 nucleotides match TRBD2. This CDR3 region has 15 residues. In germline, CDR1 is MRHNA, CDR2 SNTAGT. J gave up 9 bases and V 5 bases, and 12 bases lay outside the gene matches. CDR3 nucleotides: TGTGCCAGCAGTTTAGACAGCGGGAGTAACGGTGAGCAGTTCTTC. As protein: CASSLDSGSNGEQFF.

This chain links TRBV28 with TRBJ2-5, with no clear D. V dropped 6 bases and J dropped 0 bases, with 8 bases sitting between them. CDR3 length equals 13 residues. The germline V gene has CDR1 MDHEN and CDR2 SYDVKM. CDR3 in amino acids: CASSLEYQETQYF. CDR3 DNA: TGTGCCAGCAGCTTGGAGTACCAAGAGACCCAGTACTTC.

This clone was detected only a few times. This chain uses TRBV6-5 with TRBJ2-2; 11 bases align to TRBD1. This CDR3 contains 14 residues. Germline CDR1 and CDR2: MNHEY and SVGAGI. Trimming took 6 bases from V and 6 from J; bases not matched to a gene: 3. The CDR3 loop is CASRRTGGSGELFF. For the CDR3, the DNA is TGTGCCAGCAGGCGGACAGGGGGCTCCGGGGAGCTGTTTTTT.

The chain joins TRBV6-5 to TRBJ2-5; TRBD2 matches 8 bases. The germline gives CDR1 MNHEY, CDR2 SVGAGI. This CDR3 has 16 amino acids. With 0 bases clipped from V and 7 bases from J, the junction kept 10 bases outside the gene matches. The CDR3 DNA follows: TGTGCCAGCAGTTACTCTGGCGGGGGGTCGGGTGGGACCCAGTACTTC. Translation: CASSYSGGGSGGTQYF.

The rearrangement uses TRBV2 and TRBJ2-6; the D gene is possibly TRBD1 (5 bases). The length of the CDR3 is 17 residues. Trimming removed 7 bases from V and 0 bases from J, with 16 bases in between. Germline CDR1 is SNHLY and CDR2 is FYNNEI. In DNA form, the CDR3 reads TGTGCCAGCATGGGTAGGACATTCAGCTCTGGGGCCAACGTCCTGACTTTC. This codes for CASMGRTFSSGANVLTF.

The chain joins TRBV28 to TRBJ1-5; 9 nucleotides agree with TRBD1. Germline loops: CDR1 MDHEN, CDR2 SYDVKM. V trimming: 6 bases; J trimming: 3 bases; junction bases outside the gene matches: 6. The CDR3 is 15 residues long. CDR3 coding DNA: TGTGCCAGCAGCTCGGACAGGGGCGACAATCAGCCCCAGCATTTT. Translation: CASSSDRGDNQPQHF.

This chain connects TRBV5-6 to TRBJ2-5; 11 nucleotides match TRBD2. Losses at the gene ends were 4 bases for V and 4 bases for J; bases not matched to a gene: 6. Looked up from germline, CDR1 is SGHDT and CDR2 is YYEEEE. This CDR3 contains 15 residues. Here the CDR3 reads CASSPTSGVSETQYF. In DNA form, the CDR3 reads TGTGCCAGCAGCCCGACTAGCGGGGTCTCAGAGACCCAGTACTTC.

V is TRBV18 and J is TRBJ2-7, with TRBD1 matching over 8 bases. There are 14 residues in the CDR3. Germline-derived CDR1 and CDR2 are KGHSH and LQKENI. V lost 5 bases, J lost 4 bases, and 7 bases stayed unmatched. CDR3 bases: TGTGCCAGCTCAGGGGACAGGACCGTTTACGAGCAGTACTTC. It is translated as CASSGDRTVYEQYF.